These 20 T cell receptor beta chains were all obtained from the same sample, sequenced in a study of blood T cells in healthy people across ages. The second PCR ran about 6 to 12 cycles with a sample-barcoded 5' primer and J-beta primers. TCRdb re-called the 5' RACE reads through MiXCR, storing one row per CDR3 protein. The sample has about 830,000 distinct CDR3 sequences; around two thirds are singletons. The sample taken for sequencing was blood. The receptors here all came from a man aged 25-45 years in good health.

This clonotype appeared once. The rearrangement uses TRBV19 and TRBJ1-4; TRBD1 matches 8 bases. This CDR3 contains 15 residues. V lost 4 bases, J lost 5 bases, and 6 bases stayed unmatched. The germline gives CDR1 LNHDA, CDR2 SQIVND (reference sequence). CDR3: CASSTGTGRNEKLFF. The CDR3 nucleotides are TGTGCCAGTAGTACAGGGACAGGCCGCAATGAAAAACTGTTTTTT.

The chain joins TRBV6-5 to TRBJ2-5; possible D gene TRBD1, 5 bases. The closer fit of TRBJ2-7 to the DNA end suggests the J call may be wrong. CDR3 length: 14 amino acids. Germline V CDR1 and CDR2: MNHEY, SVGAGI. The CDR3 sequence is CASSYASGSYEQYF. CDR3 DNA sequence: TGTGCCAGCAGTTACGCGTCAGGGTCCTACGAGCAGTACTTC.

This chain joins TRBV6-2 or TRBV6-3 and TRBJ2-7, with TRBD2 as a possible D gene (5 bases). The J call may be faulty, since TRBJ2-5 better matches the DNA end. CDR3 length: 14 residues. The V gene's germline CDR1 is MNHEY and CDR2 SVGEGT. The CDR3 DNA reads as TGTGCCAGCAGCAAGGACCGACTACAAGAGACCCAGTACTTC. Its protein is CASSKDRLQETQYF.

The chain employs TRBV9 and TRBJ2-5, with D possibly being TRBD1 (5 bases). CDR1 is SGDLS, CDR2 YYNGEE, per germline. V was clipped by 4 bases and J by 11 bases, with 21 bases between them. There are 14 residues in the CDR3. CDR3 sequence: CASSPTGWGYKQYF. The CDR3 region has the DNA TGTGCCAGCAGCCCGACGGGTTGGGGCTACAAGCAGTACTTC.

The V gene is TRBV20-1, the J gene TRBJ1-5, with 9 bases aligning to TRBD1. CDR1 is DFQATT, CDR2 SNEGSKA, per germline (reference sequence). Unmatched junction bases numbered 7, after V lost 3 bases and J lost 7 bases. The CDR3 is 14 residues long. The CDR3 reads CSASDRGVGQPQHF. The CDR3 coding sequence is TGCAGTGCTAGTGACAGGGGGGTAGGACAGCCCCAGCATTTT.

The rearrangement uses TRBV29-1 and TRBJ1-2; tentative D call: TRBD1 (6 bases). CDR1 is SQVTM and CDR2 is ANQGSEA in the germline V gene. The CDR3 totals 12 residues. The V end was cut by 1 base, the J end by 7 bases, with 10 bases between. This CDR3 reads CSVEVGAGGYTF. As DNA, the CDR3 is TGCAGCGTTGAAGTGGGGGCAGGTGGCTACACCTTC. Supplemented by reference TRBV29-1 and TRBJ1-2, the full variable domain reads SAVISQKPSRDICQRGTSLTIQCQVDSQVTMMFWYRQQPGQSLTLIATANQGSEATYESGFVIDKFPISRPNLTFSTLTVSNMSPEDSSIYLCSVEVGAGGYTFGSGTRLTVV.

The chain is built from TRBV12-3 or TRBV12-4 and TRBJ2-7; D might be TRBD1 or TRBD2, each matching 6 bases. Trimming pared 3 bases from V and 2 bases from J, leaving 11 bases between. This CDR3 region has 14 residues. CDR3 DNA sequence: TGTGCCAGCAGTTTGATGGGGGGCGCCTACGAGCAGTACTTC. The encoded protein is CASSLMGGAYEQYF.

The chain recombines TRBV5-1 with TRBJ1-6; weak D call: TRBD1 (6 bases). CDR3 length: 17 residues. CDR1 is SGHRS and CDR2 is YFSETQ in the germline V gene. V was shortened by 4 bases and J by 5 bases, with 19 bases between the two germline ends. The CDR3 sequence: CASSQEGGPGDNSPLHF. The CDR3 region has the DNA TGCGCCAGCAGCCAAGAAGGGGGGCCAGGCGATAATTCACCCCTCCACTTT.

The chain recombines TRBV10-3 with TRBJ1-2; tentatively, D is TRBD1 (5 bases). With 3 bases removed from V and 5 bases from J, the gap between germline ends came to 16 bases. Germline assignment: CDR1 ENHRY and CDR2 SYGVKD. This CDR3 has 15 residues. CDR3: CAISERQPQGYGYTF. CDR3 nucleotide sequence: TGTGCCATCAGTGAAAGACAGCCCCAAGGGTATGGCTACACCTTC.

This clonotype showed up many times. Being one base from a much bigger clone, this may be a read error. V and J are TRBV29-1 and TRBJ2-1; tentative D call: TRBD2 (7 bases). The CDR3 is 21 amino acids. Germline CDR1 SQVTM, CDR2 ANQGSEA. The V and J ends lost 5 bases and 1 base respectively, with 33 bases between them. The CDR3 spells CSVRRSEVLGGIRGSYNEQFF. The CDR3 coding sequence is TGCAGCGTTAGAAGGAGTGAGGTGTTGGGGGGGATAAGGGGGTCCTACAATGAGCAGTTCTTC.

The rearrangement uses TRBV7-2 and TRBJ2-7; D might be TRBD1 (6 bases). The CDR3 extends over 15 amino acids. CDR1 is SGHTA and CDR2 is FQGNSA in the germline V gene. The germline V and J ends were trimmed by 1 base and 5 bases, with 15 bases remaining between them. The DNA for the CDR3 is TGTGCCAGCAGCTTAGGGGCGCAGGGGAACGACGAGCAGTACTTC. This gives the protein CASSLGAQGNDEQYF.

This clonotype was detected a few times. DNA for the CDR3: TGCAGCGTTGATAGCGGGTCAGATACGCAGTATTTT. It yields the protein CSVDSGSDTQYF. The chain recombines TRBV29-1 with TRBJ2-3, with TRBD2 matching 7 bases. Germline-derived CDR1 and CDR2 are SQVTM and ANQGSEA. This CDR3 has 12 amino acids. Unmatched junction bases numbered 1, after V lost 3 bases and J lost 4 bases.

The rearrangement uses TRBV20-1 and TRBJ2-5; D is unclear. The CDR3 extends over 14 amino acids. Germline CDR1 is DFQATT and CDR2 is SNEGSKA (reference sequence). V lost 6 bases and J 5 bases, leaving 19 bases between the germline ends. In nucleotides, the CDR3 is TGCAGTGCACCAAACGGGTGGACGGGTGAGACCCAGTACTTC. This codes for CSAPNGWTGETQYF.

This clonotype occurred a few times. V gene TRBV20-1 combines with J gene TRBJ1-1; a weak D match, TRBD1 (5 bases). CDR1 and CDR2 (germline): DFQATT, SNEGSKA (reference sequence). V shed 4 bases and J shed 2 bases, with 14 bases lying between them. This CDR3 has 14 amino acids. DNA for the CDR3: TGCAGTGCTACCGCGCGCACAGGAAACACTGAAGCTTTCTTT. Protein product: CSATARTGNTEAFF.

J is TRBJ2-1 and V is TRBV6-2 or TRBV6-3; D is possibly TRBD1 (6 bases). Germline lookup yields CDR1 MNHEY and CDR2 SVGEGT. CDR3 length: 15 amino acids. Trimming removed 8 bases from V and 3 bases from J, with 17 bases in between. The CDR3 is CASSGAGENYNEQFF. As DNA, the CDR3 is TGTGCCAGCTCCGGGGCAGGGGAAAACTACAATGAGCAGTTCTTC.

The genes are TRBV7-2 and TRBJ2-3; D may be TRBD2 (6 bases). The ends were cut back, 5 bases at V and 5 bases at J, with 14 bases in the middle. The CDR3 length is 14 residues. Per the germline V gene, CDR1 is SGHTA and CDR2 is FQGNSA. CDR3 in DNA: TGTGCCAGCAGCCCAAGACTAGGCGGAGATACGCAGTATTTT. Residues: CASSPRLGGDTQYF.

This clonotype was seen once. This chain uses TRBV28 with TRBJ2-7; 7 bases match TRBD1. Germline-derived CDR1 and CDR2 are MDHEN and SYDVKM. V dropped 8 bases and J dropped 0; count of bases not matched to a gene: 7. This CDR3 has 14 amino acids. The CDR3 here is CASQTGDSSYEQYF. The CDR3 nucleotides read TGTGCCAGCCAAACCGGGGACAGCTCCTACGAGCAGTACTTC.

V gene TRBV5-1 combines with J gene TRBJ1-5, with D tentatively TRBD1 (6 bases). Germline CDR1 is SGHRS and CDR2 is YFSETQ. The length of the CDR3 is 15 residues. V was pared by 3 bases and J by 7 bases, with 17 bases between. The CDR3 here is CASSWAGEGYQPQHF. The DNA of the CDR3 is TGCGCCAGCAGCTGGGCAGGGGAAGGGTACCAGCCCCAGCATTTT.

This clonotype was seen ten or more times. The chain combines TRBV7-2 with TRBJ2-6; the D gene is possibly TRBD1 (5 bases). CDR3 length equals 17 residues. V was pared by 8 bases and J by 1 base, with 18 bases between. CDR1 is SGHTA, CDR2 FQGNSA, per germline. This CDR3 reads CASQRAGIASGANVLTF. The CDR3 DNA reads TGTGCCAGCCAACGGGCAGGGATCGCGTCTGGGGCCAACGTCCTGACTTTC.

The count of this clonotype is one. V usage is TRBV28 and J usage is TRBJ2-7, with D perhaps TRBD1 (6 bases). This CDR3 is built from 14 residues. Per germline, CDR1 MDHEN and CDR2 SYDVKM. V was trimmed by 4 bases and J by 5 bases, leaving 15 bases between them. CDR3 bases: TGTGCCAGCAGTTCCTACACAGGGTACCACGAGCAGTACTTC. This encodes CASSSYTGYHEQYF.